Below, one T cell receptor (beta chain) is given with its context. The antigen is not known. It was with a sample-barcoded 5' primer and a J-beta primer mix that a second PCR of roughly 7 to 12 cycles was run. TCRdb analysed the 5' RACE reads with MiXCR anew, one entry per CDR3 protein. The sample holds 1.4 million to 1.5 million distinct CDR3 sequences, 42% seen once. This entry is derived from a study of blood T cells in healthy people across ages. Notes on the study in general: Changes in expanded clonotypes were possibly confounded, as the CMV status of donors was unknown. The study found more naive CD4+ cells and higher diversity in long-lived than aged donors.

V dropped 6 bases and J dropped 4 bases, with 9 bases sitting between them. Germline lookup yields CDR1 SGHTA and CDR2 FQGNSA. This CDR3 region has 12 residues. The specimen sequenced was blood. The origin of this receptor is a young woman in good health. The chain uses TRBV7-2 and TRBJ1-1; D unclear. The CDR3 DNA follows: TGTGCCAGCAGTTCCTGGACCACTGAAGCTTTCTTT. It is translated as CASSSWTTEAFF.